This T cell receptor (beta chain) stems from a study of T cell repertoires in cytomegalovirus infection. This clonotype was detected a few times. TCRdb analysed the reads with MiXCR anew, one entry per CDR3 protein. The table includes about 230,000 distinct CDR3 sequences, 22% detected once. CDR3 length: 15 residues. CDR1 is MGHDK, CDR2 SYGVNS, per germline. The V end was cut by 5 bases, the J end by 3 bases, with 17 bases between. Input material: CD8+ T cells from PBMCs. This receptor was identified in a human donor in good health (CMV status not recorded). Some clones in this sample may be carry-over from other donors' samples. V and J are TRBV25-1 and TRBJ2-7, with D maybe TRBD1 (5 bases). The CDR3 DNA sequence: TGTGCCAGCAGTCCTCCTCTGGGGCAGGACTACGAGCAGTACTTC. Protein sequence: CASSPPLGQDYEQYF.